The entry that follows covers one T cell receptor (beta chain) sequence. What it binds is unknown. The data derive from a study of chemoradiotherapy in HPV16-positive cancers. Sequencing was performed with immunoSEQ multiplex PCR; in TCRdb, only in-frame clones are kept and a portion is missing. The sample has roughly 10,000 clones; 74% are singletons. Trimming left V 6 bases short and J 7 bases short, with 9 bases between. Germline V CDR1 and CDR2: MNHEY, SVGAGI. The CDR3 runs to 11 residues. General study points: For HPV16-positive patients, expanding HPV-responsive T cells associated with longer recurrence-free survival.

The specimen was collected from a patient who underwent chemoradiotherapy. The chain has TRBV6-5 and TRBJ1-1; a weak D match, TRBD1 (5 bases). This TCR came from a human donor with HPV-associated anogenital cancer. In DNA, the CDR3 is TGTGCCAGCAGACGGGACGGTGAAGCTTTCTTT. It translates to CASRRDGEAFF.